This T cell receptor (beta chain) is from a study of breast tumors, draining lymph nodes, adjacent tissues. Breast cancer patients provided tissue from their axillary draining lymph nodes. TCRdb re-derived calls from the multiplex PCR reads in MiXCR, one entry per CDR3 protein. In the table there are fewer than 150,000 distinct CDR3 sequences, 21% of which are singletons. This clonotype appeared many times. Sequenced material: axillary lymph node tissue. The source of this sequence is a female donor with breast cancer. Some clones in this sample may be carry-over from other donors' samples.

The CDR3 loop is CASSTGQGVDGYTF. The CDR3 DNA follows: TGTGCCAGTAGTACCGGACAGGGCGTCGATGGCTACACCTTC. The chain links TRBV19 to TRBJ1-2, with 8 bases matching TRBD1. V lost 4 bases to trimming and J lost 6 bases; unmatched junction nucleotides: 7. Germline assignment: CDR1 LNHDA and CDR2 SQIVND (reference sequence). The CDR3 loop spans 14 amino acids.